The 12 T cell receptor beta chains reported below all come from one sample, sequenced in a study of T-cell reconstitution after alpha-beta-depleted transplantation in children. This sample's TCRbeta library carried unique molecular identifier barcodes. TCRdb reprocessed the PCR reads via MiXCR and lists one record per CDR3 protein. The table records 6,500 to 9,000 distinct CDR3 sequences, about 30% of them present only once. Source: peripheral blood, taken 60 days after TCRalphabeta/CD19-depleted stem cell transplant. The receptor source for this set is a boy under three years old who had a stem cell transplant for SCID, so the T cells may come from the graft donor.

This clonotype was detected ten times or more. The chain joins TRBV4-2 to TRBJ2-2, with 7 positions matching TRBD1. CDR3 size: 19 residues. CDR1 and CDR2 from the germline V gene are LGHNA and YNFKEQ. After removal of 0 bases from V and 1 base from J, the junction contained 11 bases not matched to a gene. DNA of the CDR3: TGTGCCAGCAGCCAAGAAGGTTGGGGATCAGGGGGGAACACCGGGGAGCTGTTTTTT. It encodes CASSQEGWGSGGNTGELFF.

This chain links TRBV12-3 or TRBV12-4 with TRBJ2-1; 11 bases are shared with TRBD1. The CDR3 is 15 residues long. The V segment lost 6 bases and the J segment 6 bases; nucleotides outside the gene matches: 7. The CDR3 sequence: CASRLGQGAINEQFF. The DNA for the CDR3 is TGTGCCAGCAGACTAGGACAGGGGGCGATCAATGAGCAGTTCTTC.

This clonotype is medium-sized (0.01 to 0.1%) in the sample. The V gene is TRBV5-1, the J gene TRBJ2-6, with TRBD1 matching over 9 bases. Trimming at V came to 4 bases and at J to 0 bases, leaving 14 bases not matched to a gene. Germline V CDR1 and CDR2: SGHRS, YFSETQ. CDR3 length: 20 residues. As DNA, the CDR3 is TGCGCCAGCAGCCTAAGGGAGACAGGGGGGTGGCACTCTGGGGCCAACGTCCTGACTTTC. Residues: CASSLRETGGWHSGANVLTF.

The rearrangement links TRBV5-1 to TRBJ2-1, with 14 bases fitting TRBD2. The CDR3 totals 14 residues. V lost 6 bases to trimming and J lost 6 bases; unmatched junction nucleotides: 2. The germline V gene has CDR1 SGHRS and CDR2 YFSETQ. This CDR3 is CASTGLAGGNEQFF. DNA of the CDR3: TGCGCCAGCACCGGACTAGCGGGAGGCAATGAGCAGTTCTTC.

This clonotype was seen at least ten times. A much larger clone sits a single nucleotide away, making a read error possible. This chain joins TRBV20-1 and TRBJ2-3; D perhaps matches TRBD1 (5 bases). The CDR3 consists of 16 residues. Germline V gives CDR1 DFQATT, CDR2 SNEGSKA (reference sequence). The CDR3 here is CCARALDSLSGDTQYF. The DNA for the CDR3 is TGCTGTGCTAGAGCCTTAGACAGCCTCTCCGGAGATACGCAGTATTTT.

This clonotype appeared many times. The chain recombines TRBV6-5 with TRBJ2-4, with D perhaps matching TRBD2 (6 bases). The CDR3 contains 16 residues. V lost 1 base and J 1 base, leaving 11 bases between the germline ends. From germline, CDR1 is MNHEY and CDR2 SVGAGI. CDR3 sequence (DNA): TGTGCCAGCAGTTACTTAGTTGGAGGGGCCAAAAACATTCAGTACTTC. Its translation is CASSYLVGGAKNIQYF.

This clonotype qualifies as medium-sized. The rearrangement uses TRBV7-9 and TRBJ1-3; D is unresolved. V lost 2 bases to trimming and J lost 2 bases, with 7 bases between them. This CDR3 is built from 14 residues. Germline-derived CDR1 and CDR2 are SEHNR and FQNEAQ (reference sequence). CDR3 coding DNA: TGTGCCAGCAGCTTATGGGTAACTGGAAACACCATATATTTT. It encodes CASSLWVTGNTIYF.

This clonotype showed up many times. The rearrangement joins TRBV6-6 to TRBJ1-1; D unclear. The CDR3 runs to 10 residues. V was shortened by 6 bases and J by 6 bases, with 5 bases between the two germline ends. Germline V gene data show CDR1 as MNHNY and CDR2 as SVGAGI (reference sequence). The CDR3 region is CASSGAEAFF. Here the CDR3 DNA reads TGTGCCAGCAGCGGGGCTGAAGCTTTCTTT.

The rearrangement joins TRBV10-2 to TRBJ2-1; no reliable D call. CDR1 and CDR2 from the germline V gene are WSHSY and SAAADI. The V gene lost 2 bases and the J gene lost 0 bases, with 5 bases spanning the gap. The CDR3 has 14 amino acids. CDR3: CASSETGSYNEQFF. The CDR3 coding sequence is TGCGCCAGCAGTGAGACGGGCTCCTACAATGAGCAGTTCTTC.

The V and J genes are TRBV6-5 and TRBJ2-6; the D is unclear. Germline-derived CDR1 and CDR2 are MNHEY and SVGAGI. The CDR3 spans 15 residues. V dropped 1 base and J dropped 0 bases, with 4 bases sitting between them. The CDR3 loop reads CASSYFRSGANVLTF. CDR3 sequence (DNA): TGTGCCAGCAGTTACTTTCGCTCTGGGGCCAACGTCCTGACTTTC.

This clonotype is medium-sized. The V call is TRBV4-1, the J call TRBJ1-5; 7 bases line up with TRBD1. With 3 bases clipped from V and 0 bases from J, the junction kept 14 bases outside the gene matches. CDR1 and CDR2 (germline): MGHRA, YSYEKL. The CDR3 extends over 19 amino acids. DNA for the CDR3: TGCGCCAGCAGCCATATTTCCCGGGACAGATACCTTAGCAATCAGCCCCAGCATTTT. It translates to CASSHISRDRYLSNQPQHF.

This clonotype is labeled as medium-sized. The CDR3 region is CASSLVRGDRSGNTIYF. DNA for the CDR3: TGTGCCAGCAGCTTGGTACGTGGCGACCGCTCTGGAAACACCATATATTTT. The V gene is TRBV5-5, the J gene TRBJ1-3, with no clear D. Per germline, CDR1 SGHKS and CDR2 YYEKEE (reference sequence). V was pared by 0 bases and J by 0 bases, with 13 bases between. This CDR3 has 17 residues.